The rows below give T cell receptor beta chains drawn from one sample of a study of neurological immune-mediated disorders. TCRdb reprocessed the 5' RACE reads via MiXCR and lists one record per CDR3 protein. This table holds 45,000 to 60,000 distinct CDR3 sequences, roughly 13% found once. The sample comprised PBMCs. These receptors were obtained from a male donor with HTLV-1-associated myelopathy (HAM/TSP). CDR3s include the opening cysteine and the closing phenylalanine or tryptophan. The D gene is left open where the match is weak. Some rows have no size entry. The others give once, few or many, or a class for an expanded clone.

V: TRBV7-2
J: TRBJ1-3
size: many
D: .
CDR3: CASSQTASGNTIYF
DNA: TGTGCCAGCAGCCAGACAGCCTCTGGAAACACCATATATTTT

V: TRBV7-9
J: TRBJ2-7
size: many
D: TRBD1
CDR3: CASSLTGAGDEQYF
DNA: TGTGCCAGCAGCTTAACAGGGGCAGGGGACGAGCAGTACTTC

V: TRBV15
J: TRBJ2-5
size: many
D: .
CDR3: CATSRDEETQYF
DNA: TGTGCCACCAGCAGAGATGAGGAGACCCAGTACTTC

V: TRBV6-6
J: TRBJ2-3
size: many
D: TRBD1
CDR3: CASSPGQGIDTQYF
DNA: TGTGCCAGCAGCCCGGGACAGGGAATAGATACGCAGTATTTT

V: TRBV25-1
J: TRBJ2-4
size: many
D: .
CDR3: CASSEMGGSKNIQYF
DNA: TGTGCCAGCAGTGAAATGGGCGGGTCCAAAAACATTCAGTACTTC

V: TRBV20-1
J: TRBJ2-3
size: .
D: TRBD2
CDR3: CSASGLSGGLGTQYF
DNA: TGCAGTGCTAGCGGATTGAGCGGGGGCTTAGGTACGCAGTATTTT

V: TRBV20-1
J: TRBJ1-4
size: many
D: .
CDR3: CSARGLTMEKLFF
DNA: TGCAGTGCTAGGGGACTCACTATGGAAAAACTGTTTTTT

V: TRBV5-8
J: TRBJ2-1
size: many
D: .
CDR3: CASSRGLSSYNEQFF
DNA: TGTGCCAGCAGCCGAGGACTCAGCTCCTACAATGAGCAGTTCTTC

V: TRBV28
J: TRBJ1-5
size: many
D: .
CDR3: CASSLGVRNQPQHF
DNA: TGTGCCAGCAGTTTAGGGGTCCGCAATCAGCCCCAGCATTTT

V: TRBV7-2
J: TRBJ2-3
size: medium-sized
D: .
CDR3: CASSSSTDTQYF
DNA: TGTGCCAGCAGCTCCAGCACAGATACGCAGTATTTT

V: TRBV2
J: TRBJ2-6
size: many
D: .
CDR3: CASSESGANVLTF
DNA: TGTGCCAGCAGTGAATCTGGGGCCAACGTCCTGACTTTC

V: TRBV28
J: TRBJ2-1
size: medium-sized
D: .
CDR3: CASRGEGVGEQFF
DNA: TGTGCCAGCAGGGGGGAGGGGGTCGGGGAGCAGTTCTTC

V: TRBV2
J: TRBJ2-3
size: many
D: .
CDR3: CASTRGGFTDTQYF
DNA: TGTGCCAGCACGAGGGGGGGATTCACAGATACGCAGTATTTT

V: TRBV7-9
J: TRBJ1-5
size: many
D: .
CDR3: CASSLSQPQHF
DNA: TGTGCCAGCAGCTTATCCCAGCCCCAGCATTTT

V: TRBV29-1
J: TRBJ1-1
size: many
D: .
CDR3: CSVSGDGQTYTEAFF
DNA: TGCAGCGTTAGTGGTGATGGACAGACCTACACTGAAGCTTTCTTT

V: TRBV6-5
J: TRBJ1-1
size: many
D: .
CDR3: CASSYGGRVTEAFF
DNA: TGTGCCAGCAGTTACGGGGGACGAGTCACTGAAGCTTTCTTT

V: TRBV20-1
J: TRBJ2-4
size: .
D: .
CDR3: CSANANWGRTKNIQYF
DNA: TGCAGTGCTAATGCCAATTGGGGGAGGACCAAAAACATTCAGTACTTC

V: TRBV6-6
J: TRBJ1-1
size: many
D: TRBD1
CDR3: CASSHAGQGLYEAFF
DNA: TGTGCCAGCAGCCATGCGGGACAGGGGCTTTATGAAGCTTTCTTT

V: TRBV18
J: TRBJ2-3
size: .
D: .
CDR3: CASSLTVTDTQYF
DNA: TGTGCCAGCTCCTTAACAGTCACAGATACGCAGTATTTT

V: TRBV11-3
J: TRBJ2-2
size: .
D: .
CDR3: CASSAQGRRFISANTGELFF
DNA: TGTGCCAGCAGCGCACAGGGAAGGAGATTTATATCCGCGAACACCGGGGAGCTGTTTTTT

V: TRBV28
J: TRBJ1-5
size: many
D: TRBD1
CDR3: CASSSQGITSNQPQHF
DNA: TGTGCCAGCAGTTCACAGGGGATTACAAGCAATCAGCCCCAGCATTTT

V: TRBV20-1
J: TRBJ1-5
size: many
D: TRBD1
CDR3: CSALDREYQPQHF
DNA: TGCAGTGCTCTGGACAGGGAATACCAGCCCCAGCATTTT

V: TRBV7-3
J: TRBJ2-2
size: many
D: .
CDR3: CASSPGQITGELFF
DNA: TGTGCCAGCAGCCCTGGACAGATCACCGGGGAGCTGTTTTTT

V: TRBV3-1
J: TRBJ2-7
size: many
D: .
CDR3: CASSQGGAEQYF
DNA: TGTGCCAGCAGCCAAGGAGGGGCCGAGCAGTACTTC

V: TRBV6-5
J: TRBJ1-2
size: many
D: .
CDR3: CASRDTYGYTF
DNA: TGTGCCAGCAGGGACACATATGGCTACACCTTC

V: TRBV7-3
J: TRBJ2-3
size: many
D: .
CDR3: CASSFGHYTDTQYF
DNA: TGTGCCAGCAGCTTTGGGCATTACACAGATACGCAGTATTTT

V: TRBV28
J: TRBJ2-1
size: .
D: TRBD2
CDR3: CASSLGTSHNEQFF
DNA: TGTGCCAGCAGTTTAGGGACTAGTCACAATGAGCAGTTCTTC

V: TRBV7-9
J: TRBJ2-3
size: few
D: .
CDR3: CASGQGLGTDTQYF
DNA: TGTGCCAGCGGCCAAGGACTGGGCACAGATACGCAGTATTTT

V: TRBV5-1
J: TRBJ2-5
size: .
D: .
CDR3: CASSPFGTPGETQYF
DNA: TGCGCCAGCAGCCCCTTCGGGACACCTGGAGAGACCCAGTACTTC

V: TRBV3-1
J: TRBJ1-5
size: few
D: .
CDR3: CASSPWGKNQPQHF
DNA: TGTGCCAGCAGCCCATGGGGCAAAAATCAGCCCCAGCATTTT

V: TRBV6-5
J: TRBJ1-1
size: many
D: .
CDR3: CASSQGRTEAFF
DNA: TGTGCCAGCAGTCAGGGTAGGACTGAAGCTTTCTTT

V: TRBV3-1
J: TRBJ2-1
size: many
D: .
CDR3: CASSLGHLYNEQFF
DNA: TGTGCCAGCAGCCTGGGACACCTTTACAATGAGCAGTTCTTC

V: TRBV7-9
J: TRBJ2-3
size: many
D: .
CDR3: CASSPQDTQYF
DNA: TGTGCCAGCAGCCCCCAAGATACGCAGTATTTT

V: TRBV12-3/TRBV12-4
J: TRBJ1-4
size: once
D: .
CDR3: CVSSRGSPYEKLFF
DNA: TGTGTCAGCAGCCGAGGCTCACCTTATGAAAAACTGTTTTTT

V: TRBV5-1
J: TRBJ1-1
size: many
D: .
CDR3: CASSLYLGQGNTEAFF
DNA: TGCGCCAGCAGCTTGTATTTGGGCCAGGGAAACACTGAAGCTTTCTTT

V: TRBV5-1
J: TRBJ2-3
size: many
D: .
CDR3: CASSLWGASDTQYF
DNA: TGCGCCAGCAGCTTGTGGGGCGCATCTGATACGCAGTATTTT

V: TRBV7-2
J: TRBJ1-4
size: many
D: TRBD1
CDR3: CASSLETGGREKLFF
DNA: TGTGCCAGCAGCCTAGAGACAGGGGGACGTGAAAAACTGTTTTTT